This TCR beta chain was sequenced for a study of blood T cell repertoires in COVID-19. The germline V and J ends were trimmed by 4 bases and 2 bases, with 13 bases remaining between them. Germline-derived CDR1 and CDR2 are SGHDT and YYEEEE. The CDR3 contains 15 residues. Data came from immunoSEQ multiplex PCR; TCRdb stores just in-frame clones and leaves some out. The data contain approximately 300,000 clones, around four fifths of them singletons. The receptor was derived from a woman in her 50s with acute or convalescent COVID-19. The rearrangement uses TRBV5-6 and TRBJ1-5; the D is unclear. Specimen: peripheral blood. CDR3 sequence (DNA): TGTGCCAGCAGCCCGGGCCAGAGGGGCAATCAGCCCCAGCATTTT. Encoded protein: CASSPGQRGNQPQHF.